The sequence of this TCR beta chain was determined in a study of cytomegalovirus exposure and HLA in healthy donors (dated by TCRdb to about 2017). For context, the study as a whole: An earlier analysis of approximately 590 of the donors reported about 250 Gb of sequence data and 100 million to 130 million unique TCR beta sequences from about 200 million T cells. All discovery cohort repertoires had been generated using a single sequencing platform. The study combined high-throughput TCR immunosequencing, statistical association of individual TCRs with disease status, and machine learning to predict cytomegalovirus infection status. On average, 235,054 unique TCR beta nucleotide sequences were sequenced per donor among more than 350 genotyped donors of the cohort, with 15% to 20% of those sequences being non-productive. The genetic ancestry cluster associated with self-reported Caucasian donors included approximately 85% of the roughly 360 genotyped donors. An early release covering 550 to 650 HLA-typed donors comprised 250 to 350 gigabases of sequencing data and approximately 80 million unique TCR sequences. The number of donors typed differed by locus, with about 629-630 for A, B, C, DRB1 and DQB1, around 560 for DQA1, 600 to 610 for DPA1, and around 430 for DPB1. The study profiled the T cell repertoires of about 640 subjects by immunosequencing and related them to cytomegalovirus serostatus. An earlier analysis of 587 of the donors used high-throughput TCR beta sequencing to judge whether each TCR beta V gene segment behaved as functional or pseudogenic. Class I and class II HLA loci were covered by the typing at four-digit resolution. The aim of the study was to test whether cataloging public T cell receptors could identify signatures of past pathogen exposure. In a later analysis, previously published TCR beta repertoires from about 670 donors were re-analyzed and high-resolution HLA genotyping was added so that TCR occurrence patterns could be studied. A later genetic analysis took genome-wide SNP genotypes for about 60% of the roughly 670 donors and used that subset as a discovery cohort. A separate validation cohort of approximately 120 different subjects was used in addition to the 666-subject first cohort. Donor age, sex, ethnicity and CMV serostatus were collected together with the repertoire data. A few DR-DQ haplotypes were treated as single units for association and clustering because of strong linkage in the cohort. Rather than using new phenotypic data, the later analysis identified candidate immune exposures from TCR beta sequences and from how often those sequences occurred across donors. Study-level results and caveats: Immune exposure information for the cohort was limited to CMV serostatus. According to a later analysis, most CMV-associated TCR beta chains appeared to be HLA-restricted, and the HLA associations seemed to be driven largely by CMV exposure. According to a later genetic analysis, donors in an Asian-associated ancestry cluster had fewer N-insertions in productive TCRs than the roughly 700-donor mean. The study gave a list of 150 to 200 TCR beta chains associated with cytomegalovirus. Specific HLA alleles were associated with 15,000 to 20,000 TCR beta sequences at a false discovery rate of 0.05 in a later analysis. According to a later analysis, TCR association rates differed among HLA loci, with DRB1 alleles showing the most associated TCRs and HLA-C alleles showing the fewest. In a later analysis, HLA-associated TCR beta chains showed more clonal expansion and lower generation probabilities than non-associated chains that were equally common. Because counts were too low, under 20 rarely observed V segments, including chromosome 9 orphons, were left out of the earlier analysis of some 600 of the donors. HLA typing was unavailable for some donors at each locus, so association tests used only the typed subset. The authors suggested that the approach could potentially be extended to other disease states and immunological phenotypes. Linkage disequilibrium might explain the correlated functional status among segregating V segments, but an unknown experimental factor could not be ruled out. Cytomegalovirus status was reported to be diagnosed by the classifier with high specificity and sensitivity in both the original and validation cohorts. When HLA alleles, especially DR and DQ, strongly co-occurred, TCR associations were difficult to assign to individual alleles. A later analysis reported that several top co-occurrence clusters appeared linked to parvovirus B19, influenza, CMV and Epstein-Barr virus. Across donors, most TCR sequences were observed very rarely, whereas some public TCRs were present in many individuals. V-gene and J-gene trimming of TCR beta chains was associated with a missense DCLRE1C variant in a later genetic analysis, and the association was replicated in an independent cohort. The 87-base-pair reads could not distinguish some IMGT-functional V segments, including TRBV6-2 and TRBV6-3, so those segments were excluded. Roughly uniform sequencing depth across donors was assumed in presence/absence analyses, although this assumption may not hold. In vitro tests confirmed that three of the cytomegalovirus-associated TCR beta chains recognize cytomegalovirus antigens. A cluster of highly shared sequence variants was judged likely to be a technical artifact of the sequencing pipeline. In this cohort, only TCR beta chains were sequenced, and detectable features were limited by the absence of alpha or paired-chain data. A further reported finding was that TCR beta sequences accurately predicted the HLA-A and HLA-B alleles for most subjects in the first cohort. In an earlier analysis of 587 of the donors, most TCR beta V segments appeared in productive rearrangements about 87% or about 30% of the time, broadly matching IMGT annotations.

The library was prepared using the immunoSEQ multiplex PCR assay. A mixture of 60 forward primers for TCR Vbeta segments and 13 reverse primers for TCR Jbeta segments was used in the multiplex PCR. A multiplex PCR assay on genomic DNA amplified the CDR3 region of rearranged TCR beta genes. Amplified TCR beta libraries were sequenced as 87-base-pair reads on the Illumina HiSeq System. The authors' pipeline ran thus. In a later analysis, 80 million or so unique TCR beta chains were counted across the roughly 670 repertoires, and roughly 11 million of these chains were shared by at least two donors. Raw reads were error-corrected and collapsed into unique sequences with a nearest-neighbor algorithm that merged closely related sequences to remove PCR and sequencing errors. Alignment of CDR3 sequences to IMGT reference sequences was used to assign V, D and J gene segments. For a sequence to be retained, at least a six-nucleotide match to both a V gene segment and a J gene segment was required. Rearrangements were classified as productive when the CDR3 lacked stop codons and remained in frame with V and J, and all other rearrangements were classified as non-productive. Following IMGT convention, CDR3 was defined as the stretch from the second conserved V-encoded cysteine up to the conserved J-encoded phenylalanine. The earlier analysis of about 620 of the donors excluded sequences that lacked an unambiguous match to a single V gene segment. In an earlier analysis of about 590 of the donors, a V segment was called functional when productive rearrangements were above 56.7%, and segregating when the standard deviation between donors exceeded 5%. A statistical classification framework was developed to diagnose cytomegalovirus status using the catalog of TCR beta chain sequences. V and J gene assignment, in a later analysis, came from comparing TCR nucleotide sequences with IMGT/GENE-DB human TR gene sequences. In a later analysis, CDR3 sequences and most-parsimonious VDJ recombination scenarios were assigned using the TCRdist pipeline. In a later analysis, each TCR beta chain was defined by its CDR3 amino acid sequence together with its V-gene family, and reads lacking a unique V-gene family were excluded. As a way to deal with suspected cross-contamination and a sequencing artifact, a later analysis dropped 640 or so nucleotide sequences that were highly shared and had low generation probability. In a later analysis, a clonal expansion index for each public chain was calculated from normalized within-repertoire ranks of inferred template counts. In a later analysis, generation probabilities were computed with a VDJ recombination model fitted to out-of-frame rearrangements, and the resulting probabilities were checked against IGoR. In a later analysis, hypergeometric tests were used to score TCR-TCR, TCR-HLA and TCR-CMV co-occurrence, with a repertoire-size bias correction applied to TCR pairs. A later analysis estimated false discovery rates by permuting HLA or CMV assignments 20 times. A later analysis grouped co-occurring TCRs with DBSCAN, adding TCRdist sequence similarity when clustering within HLA-allele-positive subsets. Repertoires with fewer than 30,000 or more than 120,000 public chains, plus five repertoires with anomalous nucleotide sharing, were excluded from co-occurrence clustering. TCRdb holds this immuneACCESS table with in-frame rearrangements only. Some clones are missing; in checked studies, unresolved V genes explain under half, and the rest has no known cause. That table is the source of V, J and clone size, and D and trimming were worked out from the DNA. For this sample there are roughly 190,000 clones; 87% appear just once. Of the sample, over 1% is held by the ten largest clones.

Notes on this clone: Its antigen has not been determined. There are no base qualities to consult, and no much larger clone falls within one base.

The cohort consisted of 650 to 850 healthy bone marrow donors. All cohort members were sampled while nominally healthy, although unrecorded immune exposures were likely present. The donor was CMV seronegative and was included in the group of 352 seronegative cohort members. A peripheral blood sample was collected from each donor, and TCR beta sequencing was performed on peripheral blood mononuclear cells. The Qiagen DNeasy Blood Extraction Kit was used to extract genomic DNA from the blood cell samples. The CDR3 holds 13 amino acids from the cysteine to the phenylalanine. The retained sequence is limited to the CDR3, 39 bases, with the frame set at the first base. V is reduced by 8 bases and J by 1 base, leaving a spacing of 9 bases between them. As encoded in the germline V gene (reference sequence), CDR1 is MNHNY while CDR2 is SVGAGI.

The TCR was taken from a man aged 30 to 45 in good health and CMV-seronegative. Sequenced material: PBMCs. The chain uses TRBV6-6 and TRBJ1-5, and perhaps TRBD1 as D gene, on 5 matching bases. The CDR3 region: CASQSGSNQPQHF. DNA sequence: TGTGCCAGCCAGTCAGGGAGCAATCAGCCCCAGCATTTT.